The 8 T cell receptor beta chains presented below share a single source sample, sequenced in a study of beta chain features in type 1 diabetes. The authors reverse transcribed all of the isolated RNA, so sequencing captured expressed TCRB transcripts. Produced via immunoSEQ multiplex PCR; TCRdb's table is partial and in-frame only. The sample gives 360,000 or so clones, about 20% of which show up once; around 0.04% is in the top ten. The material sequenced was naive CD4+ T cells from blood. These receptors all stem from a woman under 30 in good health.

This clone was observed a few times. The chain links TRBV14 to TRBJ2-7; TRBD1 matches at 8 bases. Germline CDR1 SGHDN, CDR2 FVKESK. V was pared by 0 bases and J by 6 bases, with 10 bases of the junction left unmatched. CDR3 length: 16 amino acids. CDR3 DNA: TGTGCCAGCAGCCAAGAAAGGTGGACAGGGCTAGGCGAGCAGTACTTC. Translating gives CASSQERWTGLGEQYF.

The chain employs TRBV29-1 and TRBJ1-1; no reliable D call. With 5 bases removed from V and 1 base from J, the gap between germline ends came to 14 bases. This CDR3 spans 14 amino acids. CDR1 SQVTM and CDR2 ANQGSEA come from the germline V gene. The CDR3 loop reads CSVCLTAPNTEAFF. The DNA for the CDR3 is TGCAGCGTTTGTCTAACAGCTCCGAACACTGAAGCTTTCTTT.

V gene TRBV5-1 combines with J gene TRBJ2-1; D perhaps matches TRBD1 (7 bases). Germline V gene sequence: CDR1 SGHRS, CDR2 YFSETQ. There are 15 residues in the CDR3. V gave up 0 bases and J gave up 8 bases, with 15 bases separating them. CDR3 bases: TGCGCCAGCAGCTTGGAGGTGGCAGGGGGGCATGAGCAGTTCTTC. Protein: CASSLEVAGGHEQFF. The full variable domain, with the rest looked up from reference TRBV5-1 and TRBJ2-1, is KAGVTQTPRYLIKTRGQQVTLSCSPISGHRSVSWYQQTPGQGLQFLFEYFSETQRNKGNFPGRFSGRQFSNSRSEMNVSTLELGDSALYLCASSLEVAGGHEQFFGPGTRLTVL.

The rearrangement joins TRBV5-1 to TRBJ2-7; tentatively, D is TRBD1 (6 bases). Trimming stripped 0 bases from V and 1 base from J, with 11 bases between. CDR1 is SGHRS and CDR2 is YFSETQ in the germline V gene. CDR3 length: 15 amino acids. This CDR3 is CASSLAGTPSYEQYF. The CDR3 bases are TGCGCCAGCAGCTTGGCCGGGACACCTTCCTACGAGCAGTACTTC.

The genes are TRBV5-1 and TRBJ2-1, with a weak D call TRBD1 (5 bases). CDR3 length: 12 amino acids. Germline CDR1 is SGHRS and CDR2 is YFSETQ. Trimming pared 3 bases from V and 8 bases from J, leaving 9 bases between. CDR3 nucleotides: TGCGCCAGCAGCTCAGGGATACATGAGCAGTTCTTC. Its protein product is CASSSGIHEQFF. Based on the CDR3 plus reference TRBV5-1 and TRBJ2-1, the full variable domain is KAGVTQTPRYLIKTRGQQVTLSCSPISGHRSVSWYQQTPGQGLQFLFEYFSETQRNKGNFPGRFSGRQFSNSRSEMNVSTLELGDSALYLCASSSGIHEQFFGPGTRLTVL.

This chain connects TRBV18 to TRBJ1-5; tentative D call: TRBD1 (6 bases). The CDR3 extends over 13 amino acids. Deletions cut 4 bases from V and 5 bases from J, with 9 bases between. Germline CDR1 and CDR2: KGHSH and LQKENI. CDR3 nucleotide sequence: TGTGCCAGCTCACAGGGGGAAGATCAGCCCCAGCATTTT. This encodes CASSQGEDQPQHF.

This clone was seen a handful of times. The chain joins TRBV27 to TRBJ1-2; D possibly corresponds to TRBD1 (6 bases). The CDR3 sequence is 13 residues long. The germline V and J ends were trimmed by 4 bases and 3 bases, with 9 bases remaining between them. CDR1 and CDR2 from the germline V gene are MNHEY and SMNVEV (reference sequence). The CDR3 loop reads CASSSRGDYGYTF. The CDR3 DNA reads TGTGCCAGCAGTTCCAGGGGAGACTATGGCTACACCTTC.

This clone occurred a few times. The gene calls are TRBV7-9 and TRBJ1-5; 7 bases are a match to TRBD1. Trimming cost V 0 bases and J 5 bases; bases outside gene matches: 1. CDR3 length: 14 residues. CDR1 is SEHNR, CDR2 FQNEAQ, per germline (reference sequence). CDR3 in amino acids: CASSLAGGHQPQHF. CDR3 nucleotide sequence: TGTGCCAGCAGCTTAGCAGGGGGCCATCAGCCCCAGCATTTT.